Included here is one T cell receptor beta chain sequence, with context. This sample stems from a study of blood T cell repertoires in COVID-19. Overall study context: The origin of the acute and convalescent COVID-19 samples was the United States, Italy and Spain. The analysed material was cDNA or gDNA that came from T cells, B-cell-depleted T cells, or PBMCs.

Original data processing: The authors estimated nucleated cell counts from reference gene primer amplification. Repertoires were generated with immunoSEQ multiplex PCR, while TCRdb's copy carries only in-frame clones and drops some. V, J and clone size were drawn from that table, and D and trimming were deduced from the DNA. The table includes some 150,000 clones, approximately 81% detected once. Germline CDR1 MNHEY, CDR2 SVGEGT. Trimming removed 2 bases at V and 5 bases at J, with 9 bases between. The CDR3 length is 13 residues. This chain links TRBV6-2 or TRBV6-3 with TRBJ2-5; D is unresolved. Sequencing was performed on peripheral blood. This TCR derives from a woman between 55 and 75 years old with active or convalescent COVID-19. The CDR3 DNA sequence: TGTGCCAGCAGTTACACCCCACGGGAGACCCAGTACTTC. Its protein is CASSYTPRETQYF.